This TCR beta chain derives from a study of T cell clones after liver transplantation. The overall study: TCRbeta sequencing after a pre-transplant mixed lymphocyte reaction identified graft-donor-reactive clones, later tracked in post-transplant blood. Tolerance: complete withdrawal held at least one year, liver enzymes staying within twice normal.

Generated by immunoSEQ multiplex PCR, the TCRdb table keeps only in-frame clones and is missing some. The sample carries 65,000 to 80,000 clones, 75% to 85% recorded once. The germline CDR1 and CDR2 sequences are SGHRS and YFSETQ. J was trimmed by 5 bases and V by 4 bases; bases with no gene match: 5. This CDR3 is built from 15 residues. V usage is TRBV5-1 and J usage is TRBJ2-3, with 12 bases matching TRBD1. The TCR sequence derives from a human donor who received a liver transplant. The material sequenced was CD4+ T cells from blood, taken before liver transplant. The CDR3 is CASSLRDRGRDTQYF. The CDR3 DNA follows: TGCGCCAGCAGCCTCCGGGACAGGGGGCGAGATACGCAGTATTTT.